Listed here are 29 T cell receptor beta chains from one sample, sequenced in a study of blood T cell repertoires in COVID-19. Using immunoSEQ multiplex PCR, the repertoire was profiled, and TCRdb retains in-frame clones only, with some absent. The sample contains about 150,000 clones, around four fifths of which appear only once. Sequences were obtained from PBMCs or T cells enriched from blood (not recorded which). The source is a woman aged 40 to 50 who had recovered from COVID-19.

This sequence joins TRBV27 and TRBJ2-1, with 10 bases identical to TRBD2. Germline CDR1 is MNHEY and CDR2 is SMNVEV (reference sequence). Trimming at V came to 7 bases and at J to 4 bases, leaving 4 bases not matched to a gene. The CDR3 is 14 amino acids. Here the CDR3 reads CASTTSGRYNEQFF. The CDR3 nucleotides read TGTGCCAGCACGACTAGCGGGCGTTACAATGAGCAGTTCTTC.

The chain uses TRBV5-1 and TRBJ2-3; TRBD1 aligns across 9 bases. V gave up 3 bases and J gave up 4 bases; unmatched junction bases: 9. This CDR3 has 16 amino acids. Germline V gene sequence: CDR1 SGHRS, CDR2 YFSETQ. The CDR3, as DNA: TGCGCCAGCAGCTCCACGGGACAGGGCATTTCAGATACGCAGTATTTT. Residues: CASSSTGQGISDTQYF.

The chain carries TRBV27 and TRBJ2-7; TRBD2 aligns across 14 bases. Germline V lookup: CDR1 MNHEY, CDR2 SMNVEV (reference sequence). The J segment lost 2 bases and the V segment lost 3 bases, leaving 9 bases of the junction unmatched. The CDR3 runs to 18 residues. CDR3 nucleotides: TGTGCCAGCAGTTTCTTGGGACTAGCGGGAGAGACGCCCTACGAGCAGTACTTC. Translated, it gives CASSFLGLAGETPYEQYF.

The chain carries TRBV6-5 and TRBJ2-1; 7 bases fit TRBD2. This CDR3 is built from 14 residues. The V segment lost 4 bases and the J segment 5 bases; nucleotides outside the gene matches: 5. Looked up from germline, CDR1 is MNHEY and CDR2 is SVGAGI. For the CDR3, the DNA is TGTGCCAGCAGTTGGCGGGGGTCCAACAATGAGCAGTTCTTC. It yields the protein CASSWRGSNNEQFF.

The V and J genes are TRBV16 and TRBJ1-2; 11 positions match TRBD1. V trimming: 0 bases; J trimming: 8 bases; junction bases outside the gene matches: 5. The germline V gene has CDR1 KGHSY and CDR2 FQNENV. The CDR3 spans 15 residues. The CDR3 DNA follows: TGTGCCAGCAGCCAATCTGGACAGGGGGCTCGGGGCTACACCTTC. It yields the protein CASSQSGQGARGYTF.

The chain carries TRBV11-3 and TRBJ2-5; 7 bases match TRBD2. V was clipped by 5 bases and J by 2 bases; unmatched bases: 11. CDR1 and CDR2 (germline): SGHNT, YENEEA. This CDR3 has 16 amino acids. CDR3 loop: CASSPGAGRDQETQYF. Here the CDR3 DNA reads TGTGCCAGCAGCCCCGGGGCAGGGAGGGATCAAGAGACCCAGTACTTC.

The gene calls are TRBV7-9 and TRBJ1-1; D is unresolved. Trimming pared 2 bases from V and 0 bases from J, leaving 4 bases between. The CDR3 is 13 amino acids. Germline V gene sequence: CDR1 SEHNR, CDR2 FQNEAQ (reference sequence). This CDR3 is CASSLIMNTEAFF. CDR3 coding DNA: TGTGCCAGCAGCTTAATCATGAACACTGAAGCTTTCTTT. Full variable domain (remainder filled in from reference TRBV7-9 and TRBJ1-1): DTGVSQNPRHKITKRGQNVTFRCDPISEHNRLYWYRQTLGQGPEFLTYFQNEAQLEKSRLLSDRFSAERPKGSFSTLEIQRTEQGDSAMYLCASSLIMNTEAFFGQGTRLTVV.

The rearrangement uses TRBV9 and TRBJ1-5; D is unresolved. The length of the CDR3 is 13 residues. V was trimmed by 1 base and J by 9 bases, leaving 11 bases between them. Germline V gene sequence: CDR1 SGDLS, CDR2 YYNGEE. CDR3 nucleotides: TGTGCCAGCAGCGTATTGGAGTCCACGCCCCAGCATTTT. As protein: CASSVLESTPQHF.

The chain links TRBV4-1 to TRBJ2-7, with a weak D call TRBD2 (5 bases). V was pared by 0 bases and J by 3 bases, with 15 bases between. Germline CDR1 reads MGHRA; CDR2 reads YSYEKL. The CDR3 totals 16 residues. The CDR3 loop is CASSQDWAGRGYEQYF. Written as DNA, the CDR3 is TGCGCCAGCAGCCAAGATTGGGCTGGGAGAGGCTACGAGCAGTACTTC.

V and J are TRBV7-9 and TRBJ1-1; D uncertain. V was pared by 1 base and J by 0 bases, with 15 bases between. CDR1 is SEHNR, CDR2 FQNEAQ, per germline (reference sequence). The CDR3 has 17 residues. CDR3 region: CASSLVPRYIMNTEAFF. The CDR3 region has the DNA TGTGCCAGCAGCTTAGTACCCCGGTATATTATGAACACTGAAGCTTTCTTT.

The CDR3 loop is CASRGQDQETQYF. The DNA of the CDR3 is TGTGCCAGCAGGGGACAGGACCAAGAGACCCAGTACTTC. The rearrangement uses TRBV2 and TRBJ2-5; 8 bases line up with TRBD1. This CDR3 spans 13 amino acids. The germline V gene encodes CDR1 SNHLY and CDR2 FYNNEI. V shed 6 bases and J 0 bases; nucleotides not matched to a gene: 0.

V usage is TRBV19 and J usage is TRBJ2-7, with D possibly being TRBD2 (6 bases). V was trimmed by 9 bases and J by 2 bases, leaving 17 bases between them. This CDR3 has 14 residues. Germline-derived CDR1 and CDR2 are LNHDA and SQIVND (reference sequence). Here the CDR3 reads CASKSGVGTYEQYF. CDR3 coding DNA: TGTGCCAGCAAGTCGGGGGTAGGGACCTACGAGCAGTACTTC.

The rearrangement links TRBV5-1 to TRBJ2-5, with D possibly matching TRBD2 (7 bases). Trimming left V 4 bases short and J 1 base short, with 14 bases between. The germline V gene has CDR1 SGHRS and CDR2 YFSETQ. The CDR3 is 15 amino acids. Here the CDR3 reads CASSPGAGAQETQYF. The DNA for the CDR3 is TGCGCCAGCAGCCCCGGGGCGGGGGCCCAAGAGACCCAGTACTTC.

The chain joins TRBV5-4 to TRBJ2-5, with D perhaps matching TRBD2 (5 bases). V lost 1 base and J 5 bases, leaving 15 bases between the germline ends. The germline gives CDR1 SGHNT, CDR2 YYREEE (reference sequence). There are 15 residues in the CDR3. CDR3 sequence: CASSLRRERGETQYF. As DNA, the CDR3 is TGTGCCAGCAGCTTGAGAAGGGAGCGAGGGGAGACCCAGTACTTC.

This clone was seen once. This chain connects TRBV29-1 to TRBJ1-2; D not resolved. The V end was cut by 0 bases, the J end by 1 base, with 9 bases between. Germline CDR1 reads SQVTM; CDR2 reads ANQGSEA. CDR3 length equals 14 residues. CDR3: CSVEDVASNYGYTF. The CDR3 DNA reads TGCAGCGTTGAAGATGTGGCCAGTAACTATGGCTACACCTTC.

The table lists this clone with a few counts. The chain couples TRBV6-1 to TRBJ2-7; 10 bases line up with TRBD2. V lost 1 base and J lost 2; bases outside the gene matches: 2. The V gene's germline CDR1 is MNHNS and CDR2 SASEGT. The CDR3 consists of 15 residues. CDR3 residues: CASSEVSGGPYEQYF. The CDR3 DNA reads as TGTGCCAGCAGTGAAGTTAGCGGGGGGCCCTACGAGCAGTACTTC.

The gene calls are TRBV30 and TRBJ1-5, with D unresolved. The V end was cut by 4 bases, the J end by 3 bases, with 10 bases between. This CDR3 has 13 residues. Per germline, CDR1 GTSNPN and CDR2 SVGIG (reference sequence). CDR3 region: CAWNTQNNQPQHF. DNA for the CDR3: TGTGCCTGGAACACACAGAACAATCAGCCCCAGCATTTT.

The chain's CDR3 is CASSFEGLVVSDTQYF. DNA of the CDR3: TGCGCCAGCAGCTTCGAGGGACTAGTGGTATCAGATACGCAGTATTTT. The rearrangement joins TRBV5-1 to TRBJ2-3, with 8 nucleotides matching TRBD2. Trimming at V came to 2 bases and at J to 4 bases, leaving 9 bases not matched to a gene. The germline V gene has CDR1 SGHRS and CDR2 YFSETQ. The CDR3 is made up of 16 amino acids.

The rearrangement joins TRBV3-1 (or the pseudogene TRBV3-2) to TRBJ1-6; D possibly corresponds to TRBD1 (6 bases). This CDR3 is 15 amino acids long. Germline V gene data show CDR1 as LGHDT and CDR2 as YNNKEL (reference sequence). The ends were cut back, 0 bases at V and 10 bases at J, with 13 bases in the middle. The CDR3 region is CASSQDGQGRSPLHF. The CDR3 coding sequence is TGTGCCAGCAGCCAAGATGGGCAGGGGAGATCACCCCTCCACTTT.

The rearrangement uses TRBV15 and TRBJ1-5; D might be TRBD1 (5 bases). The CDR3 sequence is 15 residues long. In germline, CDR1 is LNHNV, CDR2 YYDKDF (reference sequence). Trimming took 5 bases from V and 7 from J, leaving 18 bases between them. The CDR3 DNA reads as TGTGCCACCAGCGTCCACTTAGCAGGGAACCAGCCCCAGCATTTT. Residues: CATSVHLAGNQPQHF.

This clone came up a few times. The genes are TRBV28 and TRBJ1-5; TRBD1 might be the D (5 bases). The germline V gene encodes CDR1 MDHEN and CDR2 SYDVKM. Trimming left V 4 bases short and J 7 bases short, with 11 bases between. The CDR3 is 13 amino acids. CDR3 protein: CASSSGAEQPQHF. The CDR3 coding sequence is TGTGCCAGCAGTTCTGGGGCGGAACAGCCCCAGCATTTT.

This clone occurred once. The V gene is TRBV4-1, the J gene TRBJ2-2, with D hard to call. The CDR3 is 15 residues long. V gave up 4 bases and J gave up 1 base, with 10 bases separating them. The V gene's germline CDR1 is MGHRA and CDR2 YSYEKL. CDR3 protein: CASSPRPQNTGELFF. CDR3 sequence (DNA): TGCGCCAGCAGCCCCAGGCCTCAGAACACCGGGGAGCTGTTTTTT.

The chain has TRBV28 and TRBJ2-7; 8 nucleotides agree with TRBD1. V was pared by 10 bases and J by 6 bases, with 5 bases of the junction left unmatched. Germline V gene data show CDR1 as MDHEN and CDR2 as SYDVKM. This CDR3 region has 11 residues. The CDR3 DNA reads TGTGCCAAAGACAGGGGCCCCGAGCAGTACTTC. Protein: CAKDRGPEQYF.

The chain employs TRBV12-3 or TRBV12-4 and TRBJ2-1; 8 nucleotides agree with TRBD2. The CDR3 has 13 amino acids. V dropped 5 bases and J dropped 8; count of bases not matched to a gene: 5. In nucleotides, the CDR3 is TGTGCCAGCAGTCGGACTAGCCTTTATGAGCAGTTCTTC. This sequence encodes CASSRTSLYEQFF.

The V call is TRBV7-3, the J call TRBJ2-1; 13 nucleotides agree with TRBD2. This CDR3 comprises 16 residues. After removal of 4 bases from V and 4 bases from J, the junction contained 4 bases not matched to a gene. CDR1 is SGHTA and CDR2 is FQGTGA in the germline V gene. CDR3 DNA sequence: TGTGCCAGCAGCTCCTGGACTAGCGGGAGTTACAATGAGCAGTTCTTC. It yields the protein CASSSWTSGSYNEQFF.

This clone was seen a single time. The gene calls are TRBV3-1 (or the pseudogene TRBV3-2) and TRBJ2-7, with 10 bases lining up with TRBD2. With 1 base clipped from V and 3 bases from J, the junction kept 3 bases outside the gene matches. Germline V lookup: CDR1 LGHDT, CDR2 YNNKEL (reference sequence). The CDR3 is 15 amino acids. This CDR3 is CASSQAASGSYEQYF. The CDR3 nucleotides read TGTGCCAGCAGCCAAGCGGCTAGCGGGAGCTACGAGCAGTACTTC.

In DNA, the CDR3 is TGTGCCAGCAGCACCAGGGGTAGCAATCAGCCCCAGCATTTT. Translated: CASSTRGSNQPQHF. The chain employs TRBV7-8 and TRBJ1-5, with a possible D match to TRBD1 (6 bases). V dropped 5 bases and J dropped 0 bases, with 8 bases sitting between them. CDR1 is SGHVS, CDR2 FQNEAQ, per germline. The CDR3 length is 14 residues.

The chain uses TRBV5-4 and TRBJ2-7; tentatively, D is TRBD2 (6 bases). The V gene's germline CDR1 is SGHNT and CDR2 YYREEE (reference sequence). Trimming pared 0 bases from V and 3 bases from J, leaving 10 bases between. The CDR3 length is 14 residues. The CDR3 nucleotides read TGTGCCAGCAGCTTGGTAGGGGAGGTCTACGAGCAGTACTTC. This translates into CASSLVGEVYEQYF.

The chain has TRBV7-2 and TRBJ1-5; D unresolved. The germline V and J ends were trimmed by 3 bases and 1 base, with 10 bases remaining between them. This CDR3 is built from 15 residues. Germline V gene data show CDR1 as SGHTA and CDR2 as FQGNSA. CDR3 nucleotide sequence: TGTGCCAGCAGCTTCCAGACGGGGAGCAATCAGCCCCAGCATTTT. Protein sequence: CASSFQTGSNQPQHF.